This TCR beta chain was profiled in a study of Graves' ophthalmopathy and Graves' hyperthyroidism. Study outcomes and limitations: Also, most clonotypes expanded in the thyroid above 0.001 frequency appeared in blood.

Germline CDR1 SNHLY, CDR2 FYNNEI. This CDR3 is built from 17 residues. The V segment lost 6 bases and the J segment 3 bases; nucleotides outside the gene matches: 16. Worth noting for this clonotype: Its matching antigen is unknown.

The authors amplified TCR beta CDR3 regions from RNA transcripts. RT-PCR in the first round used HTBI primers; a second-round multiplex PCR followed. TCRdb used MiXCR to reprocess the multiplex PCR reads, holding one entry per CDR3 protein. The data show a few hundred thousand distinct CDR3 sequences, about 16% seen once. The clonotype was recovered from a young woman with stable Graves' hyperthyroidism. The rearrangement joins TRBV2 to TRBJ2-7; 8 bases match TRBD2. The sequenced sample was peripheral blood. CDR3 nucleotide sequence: TGTGCCAGCAGCCAAGATCCCACCAGCGGGGGATTCTACGAGCAGTACTTC. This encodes CASSQDPTSGGFYEQYF.